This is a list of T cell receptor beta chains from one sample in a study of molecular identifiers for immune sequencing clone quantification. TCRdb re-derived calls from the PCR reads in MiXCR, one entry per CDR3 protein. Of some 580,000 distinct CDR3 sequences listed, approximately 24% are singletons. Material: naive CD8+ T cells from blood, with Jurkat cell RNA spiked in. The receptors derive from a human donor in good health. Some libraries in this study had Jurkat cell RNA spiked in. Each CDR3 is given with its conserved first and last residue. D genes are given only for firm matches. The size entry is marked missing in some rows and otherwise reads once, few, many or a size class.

CDR3 protein: CASSQPSSYNEQFF
CDR3 DNA: TGTGCCAGCAGTCAACCGAGCTCCTACAATGAGCAGTTCTTC
J gene: TRBJ2-1
clone size: many
D gene: -
V gene: TRBV12-3/TRBV12-4

CDR3 protein: CATSDSDRSNEKLFF
CDR3 DNA: TGTGCCACCAGTGATTCAGACAGGTCTAATGAAAAACTGTTTTTT
J gene: TRBJ1-4
clone size: few
D gene: -
V gene: TRBV24-1

CDR3 protein: CASSSRRAGSSYNEQFF
CDR3 DNA: TGTGCCAGCAGTTCCAGACGTGCAGGGAGCTCCTACAATGAGCAGTTCTTC
J gene: TRBJ2-1
clone size: few
D gene: -
V gene: TRBV6-2/TRBV6-3

CDR3 protein: CATSDSRGQNTEAFF
CDR3 DNA: TGTGCCACCAGTGATTCCAGGGGGCAGAACACTGAAGCTTTCTTT
J gene: TRBJ1-1
clone size: many
D gene: TRBD1
V gene: TRBV24-1

CDR3 protein: CSASSGTANTDTQYF
CDR3 DNA: TGCAGTGCTAGCTCCGGGACAGCGAACACAGATACGCAGTATTTT
J gene: TRBJ2-3
clone size: many
D gene: TRBD1
V gene: TRBV20-1

CDR3 protein: CATSEQQGAPDTQYF
CDR3 DNA: TGTGCCACCAGTGAGCAACAGGGGGCGCCGGATACGCAGTATTTT
J gene: TRBJ2-3
clone size: -
D gene: TRBD1
V gene: TRBV24-1

CDR3 protein: CVSSNPRNMGEQYF
CDR3 DNA: TGTGTCAGCAGCAATCCGCGAAACATGGGCGAGCAGTACTTC
J gene: TRBJ2-7
clone size: -
D gene: -
V gene: TRBV7-9

CDR3 protein: CASSYITSGGLRYTDTQYF
CDR3 DNA: TGTGCCAGCAGCTACATAACTAGCGGGGGGCTCAGATACACAGATACGCAGTATTTT
J gene: TRBJ2-3
clone size: many
D gene: TRBD2
V gene: TRBV7-2

CDR3 protein: CASSLGGVDEKPFF
CDR3 DNA: TGTGCCAGCAGCTTAGGAGGGGTTGATGAAAAACCGTTTTTT
J gene: TRBJ1-4
clone size: -
D gene: -
V gene: TRBV7-9

CDR3 protein: CASSDTGLAGLSDEQYF
CDR3 DNA: TGTGCCAGCAGCGATACGGGACTAGCGGGGTTAAGCGACGAGCAGTACTTC
J gene: TRBJ2-7
clone size: -
D gene: TRBD2
V gene: TRBV6-2/TRBV6-3

CDR3 protein: CASSLVVGGLAWETQYF
CDR3 DNA: TGTGCCAGCAGCTTAGTCGTTGGGGGGCTAGCGTGGGAGACCCAGTACTTC
J gene: TRBJ2-5
clone size: few
D gene: -
V gene: TRBV7-2

CDR3 protein: CAISEDRGETQYF
CDR3 DNA: TGTGCCATCAGTGAAGACAGGGGAGAGACCCAGTACTTC
J gene: TRBJ2-5
clone size: few
D gene: TRBD1
V gene: TRBV10-3

CDR3 protein: CAISESDRGRYTEAFF
CDR3 DNA: TGTGCCATCAGTGAGTCGGACAGGGGCCGTTACACTGAAGCTTTCTTT
J gene: TRBJ1-1
clone size: few
D gene: TRBD1
V gene: TRBV10-3

CDR3 protein: CASRHRDRGNQPQHF
CDR3 DNA: TGTGCCAGCAGACACCGGGACAGGGGGAATCAGCCCCAGCATTTT
J gene: TRBJ1-5
clone size: few
D gene: TRBD1
V gene: TRBV7-9

CDR3 protein: CASSESSGPSTDTQYF
CDR3 DNA: TGTGCCAGCAGTGAAAGTAGCGGACCTAGCACAGATACGCAGTATTTT
J gene: TRBJ2-3
clone size: many
D gene: -
V gene: TRBV2

CDR3 protein: CASSPGTTGTGELFF
CDR3 DNA: TGTGCCAGCAGCCCAGGCACTACGGGTACCGGGGAGCTGTTTTTT
J gene: TRBJ2-2
clone size: few
D gene: -
V gene: TRBV7-6

CDR3 protein: CASSLGTGVSTEAFF
CDR3 DNA: TGTGCCAGCAGTTTGGGGACAGGGGTTTCCACTGAAGCTTTCTTT
J gene: TRBJ1-1
clone size: many
D gene: TRBD1
V gene: TRBV12-3/TRBV12-4

CDR3 protein: CASSLTRGSQPQHF
CDR3 DNA: TGTGCCAGCAGTCTGACCAGGGGGAGTCAGCCCCAGCATTTT
J gene: TRBJ1-5
clone size: many
D gene: TRBD1
V gene: TRBV28

CDR3 protein: CASSSDTYNEQFF
CDR3 DNA: TGTGCCAGCAGCTCCGATACATACAATGAGCAGTTCTTC
J gene: TRBJ2-1
clone size: many
D gene: -
V gene: TRBV7-2

CDR3 protein: CASSYLVAQAYEQYF
CDR3 DNA: TGTGCCAGCAGTTACCTTGTGGCCCAGGCCTACGAGCAGTACTTC
J gene: TRBJ2-7
clone size: few
D gene: -
V gene: TRBV6-2/TRBV6-3

CDR3 protein: CASSQDQGDSEAFF
CDR3 DNA: TGCGCCAGCAGCCAAGATCAGGGTGACAGCGAAGCTTTCTTT
J gene: TRBJ1-1
clone size: many
D gene: -
V gene: TRBV4-3

CDR3 protein: CASRGSEDPQETQYF
CDR3 DNA: TGTGCCAGCAGGGGTAGCGAAGACCCTCAAGAGACCCAGTACTTC
J gene: TRBJ2-5
clone size: few
D gene: -
V gene: TRBV12-3/TRBV12-4

CDR3 protein: CASSQDWGTIQYF
CDR3 DNA: TGTGCCAGCAGCCAAGATTGGGGGACGATTCAGTACTTC
J gene: TRBJ2-5
clone size: many
D gene: -
V gene: TRBV14

CDR3 protein: CASSFQGFGTYEQYF
CDR3 DNA: TGTGCCAGCAGTTTTCAGGGTTTTGGCACCTACGAGCAGTACTTC
J gene: TRBJ2-7
clone size: few
D gene: -
V gene: TRBV27

CDR3 protein: CASRSRQGGIEQYF
CDR3 DNA: TGTGCCAGCAGGTCCAGGCAGGGAGGAATCGAGCAGTACTTC
J gene: TRBJ2-7
clone size: -
D gene: -
V gene: TRBV27